The present T cell receptor (beta chain) was sequenced within a study of blood T cell repertoires in COVID-19. At the level of the study: Whether acute or convalescent, the COVID-19 samples came from the United States, Italy and Spain.

Trimming took off 0 bases at V and 7 bases at J, with 10 bases between the two ends. The CDR3 covers 13 residues. The V gene's germline CDR1 is SGHNT and CDR2 YYREEE (reference sequence). The assay was immunoSEQ multiplex PCR, and TCRdb's table has in-frame clones only and misses some. The table records about 48,000 clones, under 90% of them present only once. The clonotype originates from a woman aged 55-70 years with acute or convalescent COVID-19. Sequences were obtained from peripheral blood. The chain combines TRBV5-4 with TRBJ1-2; weak D call: TRBD1 (6 bases). CDR3 protein: CASSLAGGGGYTF. Here the CDR3 DNA reads TGTGCCAGCAGCTTGGCGGGGGGCGGTGGCTACACCTTC.